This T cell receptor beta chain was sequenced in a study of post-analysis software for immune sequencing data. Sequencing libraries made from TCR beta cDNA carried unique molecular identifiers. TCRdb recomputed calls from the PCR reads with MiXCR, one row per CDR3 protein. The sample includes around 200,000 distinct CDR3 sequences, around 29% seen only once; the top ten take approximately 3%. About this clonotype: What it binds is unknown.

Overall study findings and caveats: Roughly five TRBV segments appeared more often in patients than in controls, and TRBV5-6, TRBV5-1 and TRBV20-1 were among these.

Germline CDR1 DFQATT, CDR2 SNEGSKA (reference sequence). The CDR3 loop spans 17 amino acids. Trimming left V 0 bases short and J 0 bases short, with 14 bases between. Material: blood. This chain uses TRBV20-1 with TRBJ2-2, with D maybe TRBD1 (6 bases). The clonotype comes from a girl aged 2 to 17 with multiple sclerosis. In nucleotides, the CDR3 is TGCAGTGCTAGAGATCGCCACAGGGCTGCGAACACCGGGGAGCTGTTTTTT. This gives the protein CSARDRHRAANTGELFF.